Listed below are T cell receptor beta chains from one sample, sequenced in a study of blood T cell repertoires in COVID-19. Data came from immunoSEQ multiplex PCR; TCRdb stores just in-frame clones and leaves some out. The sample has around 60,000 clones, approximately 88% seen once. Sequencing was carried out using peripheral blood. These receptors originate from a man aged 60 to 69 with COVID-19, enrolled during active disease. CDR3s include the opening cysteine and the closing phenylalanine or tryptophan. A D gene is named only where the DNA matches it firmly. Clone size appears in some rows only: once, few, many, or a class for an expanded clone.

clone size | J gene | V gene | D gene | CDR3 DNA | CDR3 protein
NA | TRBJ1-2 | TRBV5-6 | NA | TGTGCCAGCAGCTCACAGGCCCATGGGGGCTACACCTTC | CASSSQAHGGYTF
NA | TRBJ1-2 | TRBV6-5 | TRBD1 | TGTGCCAGCAGGGAGGGACAGGGGTATGGCTACACCTTC | CASREGQGYGYTF
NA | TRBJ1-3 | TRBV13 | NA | TGTGCCAGCAGCCCCCGGTTCGGAAACACCATATATTTT | CASSPRFGNTIYF
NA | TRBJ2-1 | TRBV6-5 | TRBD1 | TGTGCCAGTTACAGGGGGAGTAGCTCCTACAATGAGCAGTTCTTC | CASYRGSSSYNEQFF
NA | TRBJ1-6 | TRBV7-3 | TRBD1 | TGTGCCAGCAGCTTAACTCGGACAGGAAGTAATTCACCCCTCCACTTT | CASSLTRTGSNSPLHF
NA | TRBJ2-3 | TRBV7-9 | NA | TGTGCCAGCAGCTTAGATGGTGACAGAAGCACAGATACGCAGTATTTT | CASSLDGDRSTDTQYF
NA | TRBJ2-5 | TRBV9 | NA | TGTGCCAGCAGCCCCGGACACCACCAAGAGGAGACCCAGTACTTC | CASSPGHHQEETQYF
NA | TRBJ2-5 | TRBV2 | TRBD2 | TGTGCCAGCACACTAGCGGGAGTTGGAGAGACCCAGTACTTC | CASTLAGVGETQYF
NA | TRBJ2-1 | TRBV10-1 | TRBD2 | TGCGCCAGCAGTGAGTTTACGGGAGGGCCAGGCAATGAGCAGTTCTTC | CASSEFTGGPGNEQFF
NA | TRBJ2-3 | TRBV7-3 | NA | TGTGCCAGCAGCTTATATGGAGGTCTCACAGATACGCAGTATTTT | CASSLYGGLTDTQYF
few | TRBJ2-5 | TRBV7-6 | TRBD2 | TGTGCCAGCAGCAAAGGGCGCGGGAGAACTCAAGAGACCCAGTACTTC | CASSKGRGRTQETQYF
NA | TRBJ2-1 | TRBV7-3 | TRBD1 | TGTGCCAGCAGCGCTACAGGGGGCTACAATGAGCAGTTCTTC | CASSATGGYNEQFF
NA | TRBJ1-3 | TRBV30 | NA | TGTGCCTGGACTATCTCTGGAAACACCATATATTTT | CAWTISGNTIYF
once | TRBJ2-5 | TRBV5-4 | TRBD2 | TGTGCCAGCAGCTCCGGACTAGCGGGGGGGGAGACCCAGTACTTC | CASSSGLAGGETQYF
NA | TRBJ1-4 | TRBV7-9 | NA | TGTGCCAGCACCTTACAAAAACGCAGTGAAAAACTGTTTTTT | CASTLQKRSEKLFF
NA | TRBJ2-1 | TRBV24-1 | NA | TGTGCCACCCGAGATACAGCCAGCTCCTACAATGAGCAGTTCTTC | CATRDTASSYNEQFF
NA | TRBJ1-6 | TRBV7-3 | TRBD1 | TGTGCCAGCAGCAGACCCCCGGGACAGGGGACCCCCTCCTATAATTCACCCCTCCACTTT | CASSRPPGQGTPSYNSPLHF